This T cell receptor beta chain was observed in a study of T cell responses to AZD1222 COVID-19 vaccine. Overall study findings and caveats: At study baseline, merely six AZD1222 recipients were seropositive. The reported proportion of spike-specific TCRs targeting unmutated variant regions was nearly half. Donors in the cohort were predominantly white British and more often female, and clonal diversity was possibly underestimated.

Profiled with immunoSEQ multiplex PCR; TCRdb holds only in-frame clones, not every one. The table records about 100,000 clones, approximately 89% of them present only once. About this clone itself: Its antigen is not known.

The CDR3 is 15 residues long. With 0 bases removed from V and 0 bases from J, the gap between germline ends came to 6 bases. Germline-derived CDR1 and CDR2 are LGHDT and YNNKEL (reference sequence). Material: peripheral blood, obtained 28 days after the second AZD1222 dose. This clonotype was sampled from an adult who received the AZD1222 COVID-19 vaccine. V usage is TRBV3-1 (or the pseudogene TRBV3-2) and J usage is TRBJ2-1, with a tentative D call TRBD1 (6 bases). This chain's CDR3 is CASSQDRGSYNEQFF. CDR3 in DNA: TGTGCCAGCAGCCAAGACAGGGGCTCCTACAATGAGCAGTTCTTC.